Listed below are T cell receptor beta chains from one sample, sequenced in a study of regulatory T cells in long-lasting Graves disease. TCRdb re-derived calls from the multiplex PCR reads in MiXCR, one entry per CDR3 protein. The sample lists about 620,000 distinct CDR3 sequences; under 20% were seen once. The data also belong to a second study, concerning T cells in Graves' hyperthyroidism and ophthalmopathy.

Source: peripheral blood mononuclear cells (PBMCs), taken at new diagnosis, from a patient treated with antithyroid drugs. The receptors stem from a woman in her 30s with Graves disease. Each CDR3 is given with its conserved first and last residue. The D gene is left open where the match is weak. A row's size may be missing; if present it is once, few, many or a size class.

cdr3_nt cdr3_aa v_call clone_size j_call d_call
TGTGCCAGCAGTACGAGAGGTAGCTCTGGAAACACCATATATTTT CASSTRGSSGNTIYF TRBV12-3/TRBV12-4 many TRBJ1-3 -
TGTGCCAGTATGGCGCCAGATCGTTCAGCCGGGGAGCTGTTTTTT CASMAPDRSAGELFF TRBV19 few TRBJ2-2 -
TGTGCCAGCTCACCAAATTGGTCCATCACTGAAGCTTTCTTT CASSPNWSITEAFF TRBV18 - TRBJ1-1 -
TGTGCCAGCTCACCAGCAGGGAATGAAAAACCGTTTTTT CASSPAGNEKPFF TRBV18 - TRBJ1-4 -
TGTGCCACCAGTGATACCCGAGCAGCCCAAGAGACCCAGTACTTC CATSDTRAAQETQYF TRBV24-1 many TRBJ2-5 -
TGTGCCAGCAGTTATGGACTCTCGGACCAAGAGACCCAGTACTTC CASSYGLSDQETQYF TRBV6-2/TRBV6-3 - TRBJ2-5 -
TGTGCCAGTAGTAGAACCTCAACAGGGGGCGCCCTCTCCGAGCAGTACTTC CASSRTSTGGALSEQYF TRBV19 - TRBJ2-7 TRBD1
TGTGCCAGCAGTTCACCCCGACGGGAGTTGGTCAATGAGCAGTTCTTC CASSSPRRELVNEQFF TRBV28 - TRBJ2-1 -
TGTGCCAGCAGCTTGGCCTTGAAGGGAGGAACTAATGAAAAACTGTTTTTT CASSLALKGGTNEKLFF TRBV5-8 many TRBJ1-4 -
TGTGCCAGCTCACCACCGAGAAGGGCGGGGGATAATTCACCCCTCCACTTT CASSPPRRAGDNSPLHF TRBV18 - TRBJ1-6 -
TGCAGCGTTACGAGCACAGATACGCAGTATTTT CSVTSTDTQYF TRBV29-1 many TRBJ2-3 -
TGCGCCAGCAGTTCCGAGTCCTACAATGAGCAGTTCTTC CASSSESYNEQFF TRBV10-1 many TRBJ2-1 -
TGTGCCAGCAGACCCCCTGTAAACACCGGGGAGCTGTTTTTT CASRPPVNTGELFF TRBV6-1 - TRBJ2-2 -
TGTGCCAGCAGACGTGGGGCTCGCATGAACACTGAAGCTTTCTTT CASRRGARMNTEAFF TRBV27 many TRBJ1-1 -
TGCAGTGCTAGAGATTCCAGCGGCACTAGCACAGATACGCAGTATTTT CSARDSSGTSTDTQYF TRBV20-1 - TRBJ2-3 -
TGTGCCAGCAGCTTGGCCCCCAAGGGCCTGAACACCGGGGAGCTGTTTTTT CASSLAPKGLNTGELFF TRBV5-4 few TRBJ2-2 -
TGCAGTGCTAGGATTGCTAGCGGGTACTCCTACAATGAGCAGTTCTTC CSARIASGYSYNEQFF TRBV20-1 many TRBJ2-1 TRBD2
TGTTCCAGCAGTTTATTTTTGATAGGAATTAAAGAGACCCAGTACTTC CSSSLFLIGIKETQYF TRBV27 - TRBJ2-5 -
TGTGCCAGCAGCGATGACCGGGACAGGGGACTGAGAAAACTGTTTTTT CASSDDRDRGLRKLFF TRBV7-9 many TRBJ1-4 TRBD1
TGTGCCTGGGGTGGGGGCGGCAATCAGCCCCAGCATTTT CAWGGGGNQPQHF TRBV30 many TRBJ1-5 -
TGTGCCTGGAGCTTGAGCTCCTATAATTCACCCCTCCACTTT CAWSLSSYNSPLHF TRBV30 many TRBJ1-6 -
TGTGCCACCTCGACAGGGCCCACAGATACGCAGTATTTT CATSTGPTDTQYF TRBV24-1 few TRBJ2-3 TRBD1
TGTGCCAGCAGTGAAGCGCTTCTGGGGCCCCAAGAGACCCAGTACTTC CASSEALLGPQETQYF TRBV6-1 many TRBJ2-5 -
TGTGCTAGTGGTTTGAAGGGTAACTATGGCTACACCTTC CASGLKGNYGYTF TRBV12-5 many TRBJ1-2 -
TGTGCCAGCAGCCCCAAGGGAGCGGGAGGTCTTATCACCGGGGAGCTGTTTTTT CASSPKGAGGLITGELFF TRBV7-9 - TRBJ2-2 TRBD2
TGTGCCAGCAGTTTACGGGGTTTGGCAAGACTAAATCAGCCCCAGCATTTT CASSLRGLARLNQPQHF TRBV28 many TRBJ1-5 -
TGTGCCAGCAGCTGGGGTAGGCCTATCGCGGGAGGCTCCAATGAGCAGTTCTTC CASSWGRPIAGGSNEQFF TRBV7-9 many TRBJ2-1 TRBD2
- CSASADEQYFGPGQPQHF TRBV20-1 - TRBJ1-5 -
TGTGCCAGCGCAACACAGGCCCTAGGACAGCCCCAGCATTTT CASATQALGQPQHF TRBV28 many TRBJ1-5 -
TGTGCCTGGAGTGTTTCGGGGACTGGAAACACCATATATTTT CAWSVSGTGNTIYF TRBV30 few TRBJ1-3 -
TGCGCCAGCAGCCAAGCAGAAGGGTTTCCTGAAGCTTTCTTT CASSQAEGFPEAFF TRBV4-1 - TRBJ1-1 -
TGTGCCAGCAAGTGGGACAGCGGAAACTATGGCTACACCTTC CASKWDSGNYGYTF TRBV6-1 - TRBJ1-2 TRBD1